The sequence of this T cell receptor beta chain was determined in a study of blood T cells in healthy people across ages. Study conclusions and caveats: Versus aged donors, long-lived donors had higher diversity and more naive CD4+ cells.

With regard to this clonotype: The antigen remains undetermined.

Trimming cost V 2 bases and J 6 bases, with 17 bases left between them. CDR3 length equals 15 residues. The germline CDR1 and CDR2 sequences are LGHDT and YNNKEL (reference sequence). A second PCR, run for about 7 to 11 cycles, used a sample-barcoded 5' primer plus a J-beta primer mix. There were at least 3 million CDR3-containing paired-end reads obtained from each sample. TCRdb reprocessed the 5' RACE reads with MiXCR, giving one entry per CDR3 protein. The sample has about 1.4 million distinct CDR3 sequences; approximately 60% are singletons. This sequence joins TRBV3-1 and TRBJ2-7; possibly TRBD1 or TRBD2 for D (5 bases each). This TCR derives from a man aged 18 to 30 in good health. The sequencing input was blood. CDR3 nucleotides: TGTGCCAGCAGCCAAAGAGCACACTCGAGGGGCGAGCAGTACTTC. As protein: CASSQRAHSRGEQYF.